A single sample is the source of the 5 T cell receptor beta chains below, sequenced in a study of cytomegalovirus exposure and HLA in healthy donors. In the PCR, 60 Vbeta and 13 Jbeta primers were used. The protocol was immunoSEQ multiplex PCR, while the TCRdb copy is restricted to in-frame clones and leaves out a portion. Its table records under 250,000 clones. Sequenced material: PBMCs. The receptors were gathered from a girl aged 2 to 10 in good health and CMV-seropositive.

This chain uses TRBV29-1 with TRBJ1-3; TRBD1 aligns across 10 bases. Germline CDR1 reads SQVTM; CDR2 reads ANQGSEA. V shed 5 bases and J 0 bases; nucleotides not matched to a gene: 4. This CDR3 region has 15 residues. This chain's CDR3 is CSVLDRGNSGNTIYF. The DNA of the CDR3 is TGCAGCGTTCTGGACAGGGGGAACTCTGGAAACACCATATATTTT.

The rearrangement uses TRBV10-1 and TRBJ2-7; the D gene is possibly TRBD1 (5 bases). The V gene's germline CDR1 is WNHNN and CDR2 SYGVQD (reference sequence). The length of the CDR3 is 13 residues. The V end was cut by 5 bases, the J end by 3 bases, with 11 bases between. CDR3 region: CASSKAQDYEQYF. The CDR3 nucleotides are TGCGCCAGCAGTAAGGCACAGGACTACGAGCAGTACTTC.

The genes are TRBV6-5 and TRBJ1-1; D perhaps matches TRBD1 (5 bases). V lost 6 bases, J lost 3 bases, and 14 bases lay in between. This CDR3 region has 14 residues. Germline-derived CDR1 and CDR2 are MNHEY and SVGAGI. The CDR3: CASRRQSRDTEAFF. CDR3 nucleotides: TGTGCCAGCAGGCGACAGTCTAGGGACACTGAAGCTTTCTTT.

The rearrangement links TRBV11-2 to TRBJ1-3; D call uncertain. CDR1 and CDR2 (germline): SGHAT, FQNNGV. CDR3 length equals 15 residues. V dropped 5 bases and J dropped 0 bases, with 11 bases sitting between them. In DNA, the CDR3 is TGTGCCAGCAGCCCGAGAAGTAGCTCTGGAAACACCATATATTTT. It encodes CASSPRSSSGNTIYF.

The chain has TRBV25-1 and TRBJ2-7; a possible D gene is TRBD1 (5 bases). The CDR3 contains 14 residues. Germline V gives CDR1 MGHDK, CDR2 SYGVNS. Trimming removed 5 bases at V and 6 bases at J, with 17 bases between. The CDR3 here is CASSPRGYTSEQYF. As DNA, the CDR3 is TGTGCCAGCAGTCCAAGGGGATATACGAGCGAGCAGTACTTC.